This TCR beta chain was documented in a study of blood T cell repertoires in COVID-19. Study context: The samples span acute and convalescent COVID-19 from the United States, Italy and Spain. Sample material is recorded as cDNA or gDNA derived from T cells, B-cell-depleted T cells, or PBMCs.

Per germline, CDR1 PRHDT and CDR2 FYEKMQ (reference sequence). V gave up 1 base and J gave up 5 bases; unmatched junction bases: 4. The CDR3 spans 17 residues. Per the authors' pipeline: It was from reference gene primer amplification that nucleated cell counts were estimated. The data were produced by immunoSEQ multiplex PCR, yet TCRdb's version contains in-frame clones alone and is incomplete. V, J and clone size were drawn from that table, and D and trimming were deduced from the DNA. The data show 70,000 to 85,000 clones, with over 85% seen just once and approximately 9.1% held by the top ten. The rearrangement links TRBV13 to TRBJ2-2, with 13 bases lining up with TRBD2. The origin of this receptor is a human donor in a cohort sampled during active COVID-19. Sequencing was done on a sample of peripheral blood. The chain's CDR3 is CASSLEEGLAGTGELFF. The CDR3 DNA sequence: TGTGCCAGCAGCTTAGAAGAGGGACTAGCGGGAACCGGGGAGCTGTTTTTT.